This T cell receptor (beta chain) comes out of a study of blood T cell repertoires in COVID-19. Across the whole study: Samples representing acute and convalescent COVID-19 were sourced from the United States, Italy and Spain. T cells, B-cell-depleted T cells, or PBMCs supplied cDNA or gDNA.

During active infection, Seattle patients enrolled and were then monitored through disease. Per germline, CDR1 MNHEY and CDR2 SVGAGI. The CDR3 covers 16 residues. V shed 2 bases, J shed 3 bases, and the junction held 9 bases outside the gene matches. Assay used: immunoSEQ multiplex PCR; TCRdb lists only in-frame clones, some missing. Of hundreds of thousands of clones listed, roughly 90% are singletons. V is TRBV6-5 and J is TRBJ2-7, with 8 bases identical to TRBD2. The source of this sequence is a woman aged 55-70 years with COVID-19, enrolled during active disease. Sequencing was performed on peripheral blood. The chain's CDR3 is CASSYQLGGGSYEQYF. CDR3 nucleotides: TGTGCCAGCAGTTACCAGCTAGGCGGGGGGAGCTACGAGCAGTACTTC.